One sample yielded the 30 T cell receptor beta chains listed below, sequenced in a study of cytomegalovirus exposure and HLA in healthy donors. The PCR contained 60 Vbeta and 13 Jbeta primers. The repertoire was sequenced with immunoSEQ multiplex PCR; TCRdb's copy has only in-frame clones and lacks some. Here the sample spans 160,000 or so clones, 70% to 85% being singletons. The sequenced material came from PBMCs. These receptors all come from a human donor in good health.

The gene calls are TRBV9 and TRBJ2-2; the match to TRBD1 covers 7 bases. CDR3 size: 16 residues. The V and J ends lost 0 bases and 3 bases, in that order; junction bases with no gene match: 5. Germline V gene data show CDR1 as SGDLS and CDR2 as YYNGEE. CDR3 sequence: CASSVDGTAYTGELFF. The DNA for the CDR3 is TGTGCCAGCAGCGTAGATGGGACAGCCTACACCGGGGAGCTGTTTTTT.

This clone was observed a few times. Distinct nucleotide sequences in the sample also encode this CDR3. The chain is built from TRBV11-2 and TRBJ2-7; no clear D. The CDR3 consists of 13 residues. Trimming pared 1 base from V and 2 bases from J, leaving 6 bases between. Germline V gives CDR1 SGHAT, CDR2 FQNNGV. CDR3 bases: TGTGCCAGCAGCTTAGGTCCCGCCTACGAGCAGTACTTC. This encodes CASSLGPAYEQYF.

The chain carries TRBV23-1 and TRBJ2-7; D might be TRBD1 (5 bases). TRBV23-1 is an ORF, and what it does is uncertain. Trimming cost V 2 bases and J 10 bases, with 27 bases left between them. The CDR3 spans 17 residues. The CDR3 region is CASSQRITGIPREKQYF. In DNA, the CDR3 is TGCGCCAGCAGTCAACGTATAACAGGAATACCCCGTGAAAAACAGTACTTC.

This clone was seen a handful of times. The chain carries TRBV11-2 and TRBJ2-6; 7 nucleotides line up with TRBD2. The J segment lost 2 bases and the V segment lost 1 base, leaving 5 bases of the junction unmatched. Germline CDR1 and CDR2: SGHAT and FQNNGV. The CDR3 length is 17 residues. This CDR3 reads CASSLGVGGTGANVLTF. CDR3 in DNA: TGTGCCAGCAGCTTAGGGGTCGGGGGGACTGGGGCCAACGTCCTGACTTTC.

The chain employs TRBV28 and TRBJ1-4, with 7 positions matching TRBD1. V shed 5 bases and J 13 bases; nucleotides not matched to a gene: 7. The CDR3 extends over 12 amino acids. Germline lookup yields CDR1 MDHEN and CDR2 SYDVKM. CDR3 region: CASSTGVRGLFF. Written as DNA, the CDR3 is TGTGCCAGCAGTACAGGGGTCCGAGGACTGTTTTTT.

This rearrangement joins TRBV10-3 to TRBJ2-7; perhaps TRBD2 as D (7 bases). This CDR3 comprises 16 residues. CDR1 is ENHRY, CDR2 SYGVKD, per germline. Trimming pared 2 bases from V and 5 bases from J, leaving 19 bases between. The CDR3 protein is CAISEGGRGGGHEQYF. CDR3 in DNA: TGTGCCATCAGTGAGGGGGGCCGCGGGGGCGGCCACGAGCAGTACTTC.

This clone was counted a few times. The rearrangement joins TRBV11-2 to TRBJ1-4; D is undetermined. This CDR3 region has 12 residues. Germline V gene lookup returns CDR1 SGHAT and CDR2 FQNNGV. Deletions cut 6 bases from V and 6 bases from J, with 8 bases between. This chain's CDR3 is CASRSVDEKLFF. CDR3 DNA: TGTGCCAGCAGATCTGTTGATGAAAAACTGTTTTTT.

The chain links TRBV15 to TRBJ2-5; possible D gene TRBD1, 5 bases. This CDR3 is built from 13 residues. Germline CDR1 reads LNHNV; CDR2 reads YYDKDF (reference sequence). Trimming left V 1 base short and J 5 bases short, with 8 bases between. The CDR3 bases are TGTGCCACCAGCAGAGTAGGGGTTGAGACCCAGTACTTC. As protein: CATSRVGVETQYF.

V and J are TRBV5-1 and TRBJ2-3; TRBD2 matches 10 bases. V lost 2 bases to trimming and J lost 4 bases; unmatched junction nucleotides: 10. Germline V gene lookup returns CDR1 SGHRS and CDR2 YFSETQ. The CDR3 covers 17 residues. The CDR3 loop reads CASSLSGGAGSPDTQYF. In nucleotides, the CDR3 is TGCGCCAGCAGCTTAAGCGGGGGGGCCGGATCACCAGATACGCAGTATTTT. The whole variable domain, filled in from reference TRBV5-1 and TRBJ2-3, reads KAGVTQTPRYLIKTRGQQVTLSCSPISGHRSVSWYQQTPGQGLQFLFEYFSETQRNKGNFPGRFSGRQFSNSRSEMNVSTLELGDSALYLCASSLSGGAGSPDTQYFGPGTRLTVL.

The chain carries TRBV2 and TRBJ1-6; 8 bases are shared with TRBD1. The CDR3 sequence is 15 residues long. After removal of 4 bases from V and 5 bases from J, the junction contained 4 bases not matched to a gene. From germline, CDR1 is SNHLY and CDR2 FYNNEI. The chain's CDR3 is CASSGQGIDNSPLHF. The DNA for the CDR3 is TGTGCCAGCAGTGGACAGGGGATCGATAATTCACCCCTCCACTTT.

The J gene is TRBJ1-4, the V gene TRBV30; D call uncertain. The length of the CDR3 is 13 residues. V was cut by 5 bases and J by 7 bases, with 14 bases left in between. Germline-derived CDR1 and CDR2 are GTSNPN and SVGIG (reference sequence). The CDR3 DNA is TGTGCCTGGGAGAACACTCGCGGTGAAAAACTGTTTTTT. This translates into CAWENTRGEKLFF. The whole variable domain, remainder taken from reference TRBV30 and TRBJ1-4, is SQTIHQWPATLVQPVGSPLSLECTVEGTSNPNLYWYRQAAGRGLQLLFYSVGIGQISSEVPQNLSASRPQDRQFILSSKKLLLSDSGFYLCAWENTRGEKLFFGSGTQLSVL.

V is TRBV12-5 and J is TRBJ1-5, with a tentative D call TRBD1 (5 bases). The germline gives CDR1 LGHNT, CDR2 FRNRAP. The CDR3 totals 16 residues. With 2 bases removed from V and 1 base from J, the gap between germline ends came to 12 bases. The CDR3 bases are TGTGCTAGTGGTTTGCCGGAAACAGGCAGCAATCAGCCCCAGCATTTT. Amino acid sequence: CASGLPETGSNQPQHF.

This chain links TRBV7-8 with TRBJ1-5; maybe TRBD1 (6 bases). V was pared by 2 bases and J by 5 bases, with 10 bases between. Germline V gene data show CDR1 as SGHVS and CDR2 as FQNEAQ. This CDR3 has 14 amino acids. CDR3 sequence (DNA): TGTGCCAGCAGCTTAAGGACAGACCATCAGCCCCAGCATTTT. It is translated as CASSLRTDHQPQHF.

The chain employs TRBV19 and TRBJ1-1; possibly TRBD1 for D (6 bases). V lost 7 bases and J 5 bases, leaving 17 bases between the germline ends. The CDR3 sequence is 14 residues long. CDR1 and CDR2 (germline): LNHDA, SQIVND (reference sequence). CDR3 nucleotides: TGTGCCAGTAAGGCCCCAGGGGAGAGGACTGAAGCTTTCTTT. This gives the protein CASKAPGERTEAFF.

The rearrangement joins TRBV5-6 to TRBJ1-1, with TRBD1 as a possible D gene (5 bases). The CDR3 is 14 residues long. Germline-derived CDR1 and CDR2 are SGHDT and YYEEEE. V shed 0 bases and J shed 7 bases, with 13 bases lying between them. The CDR3 DNA follows: TGTGCCAGCAGCTTGGTTGGGTTCGACAGTGAAGCTTTCTTT. It is translated as CASSLVGFDSEAFF. The variable domain in full, with the rest retrieved from reference TRBV5-6 and TRBJ1-1, is DAGVTQSPTHLIKTRGQQVTLRCSPKSGHDTVSWYQQALGQGPQFIFQYYEEEERQRGNFPDRFSGHQFPNYSSELNVNALLLGDSALYLCASSLVGFDSEAFFGQGTRLTVV.

This clone came up a few times. J is TRBJ1-2 and V is TRBV29-1; D is unclear. CDR1 and CDR2 from the germline V gene are SQVTM and ANQGSEA. The CDR3 spans 10 residues. Trimming took 6 bases from V and 6 from J, leaving 8 bases between them. In nucleotides, the CDR3 is TGCAGCGTAGGGAGTGATGGCTACACCTTC. Amino acid sequence: CSVGSDGYTF.

The genes are TRBV28 and TRBJ1-2; unclear D gene. Germline-derived CDR1 and CDR2 are MDHEN and SYDVKM. The CDR3 contains 12 residues. V was pared by 8 bases and J by 6 bases, with 13 bases between. CDR3 sequence: CASGRSLDGYTF. In DNA form, the CDR3 reads TGTGCCAGCGGTAGGAGTCTCGATGGCTACACCTTC.

This clone was detected only once. This chain connects TRBV9 to TRBJ2-3; 8 bases fit TRBD2. With V trimmed by 0 bases and J by 5 bases, 5 bases remained unmatched. Per germline, CDR1 SGDLS and CDR2 YYNGEE. CDR3 length: 15 amino acids. This chain's CDR3 is CASSVGTSSRDTQYF. The DNA of the CDR3 is TGTGCCAGCAGCGTAGGGACTAGCTCAAGAGATACGCAGTATTTT.

This clone was seen a few times. The genes are TRBV19 and TRBJ1-4; tentative D call: TRBD1 (6 bases). The CDR3 loop spans 16 amino acids. V lost 6 bases and J 4 bases, leaving 18 bases between the germline ends. The V gene's germline CDR1 is LNHDA and CDR2 SQIVND (reference sequence). The CDR3 is CASSLTGSLRNEKLFF. CDR3 DNA sequence: TGTGCCAGTAGCCTGACAGGTAGTCTTCGTAATGAAAAACTGTTTTTT.

This clone has only a few counts. The chain employs TRBV7-9 and TRBJ2-7; TRBD2 aligns across 16 bases. This CDR3 region has 14 residues. V shed 5 bases and J 7 bases; nucleotides not matched to a gene: 2. Germline CDR1 and CDR2: SEHNR and FQNEAQ (reference sequence). CDR3 nucleotides: TGTGCCAGCAGCGGGACTAGCGGGGGGGCGGAGCAGTACTTC. Its translation: CASSGTSGGAEQYF.

This rearrangement joins TRBV7-9 to TRBJ1-1; D ambiguous. This CDR3 spans 13 amino acids. Germline V gene sequence: CDR1 SEHNR, CDR2 FQNEAQ (reference sequence). Between the trimmed V and J ends, which lost 3 bases and 2 bases, there was a span of 7 bases. The CDR3 DNA reads as TGTGCCAGCAGCTTTAACAGTAACACTGAAGCTTTCTTT. It specifies CASSFNSNTEAFF.

V is TRBV7-2 and J is TRBJ2-3; 7 nucleotides line up with TRBD2. The CDR3 runs to 15 residues. Germline V gene data show CDR1 as SGHTA and CDR2 as FQGNSA. The V and J ends lost 1 base and 2 bases, in that order; junction bases with no gene match: 3. CDR3 amino acids: CASSLGGGPTDTQYF. The CDR3 DNA follows: TGTGCCAGCAGCTTAGGCGGGGGACCCACAGATACGCAGTATTTT.

The V gene is TRBV5-6, the J gene TRBJ1-2, with D possibly being TRBD1 (6 bases). With 1 base removed from V and 0 bases from J, the gap between germline ends came to 10 bases. The CDR3 loop spans 15 amino acids. Germline V gives CDR1 SGHDT, CDR2 YYEEEE. The CDR3 sequence is CASSLFRGSNYGYTF. In nucleotides, the CDR3 is TGTGCCAGCAGCTTGTTCAGGGGTTCTAACTATGGCTACACCTTC.

The V call is TRBV7-9, the J call TRBJ2-7; 7 bases are a match to TRBD1. The V gene end was trimmed by 5 bases and the J gene end by 0 bases; junction bases not matched to a gene: 7. Germline assignment: CDR1 SEHNR and CDR2 FQNEAQ (reference sequence). This CDR3 is built from 15 residues. The chain's CDR3 is CASSTTGTSSYEQYF. The CDR3 nucleotides are TGTGCCAGCAGCACGACAGGGACAAGCTCCTACGAGCAGTACTTC.

This clone was seen more than once but under ten times. V and J are TRBV2 and TRBJ2-5; D gene unclear. CDR1 and CDR2 (germline): SNHLY, FYNNEI. This CDR3 contains 12 residues. Between the trimmed V and J ends, which lost 8 bases and 4 bases, there was a span of 11 bases. CDR3 sequence: CASGLAPETQYF. The CDR3 nucleotides are TGTGCCAGCGGCTTAGCACCAGAGACCCAGTACTTC.

V is TRBV15 and J is TRBJ1-2; the match to TRBD1 covers 12 bases. Per the germline V gene, CDR1 is LNHNV and CDR2 is YYDKDF (reference sequence). This CDR3 is built from 17 residues. Trimming cost V 0 bases and J 8 bases; bases outside gene matches: 10. CDR3: CATSRDLRGQGAAGYTF. CDR3 bases: TGTGCCACCAGCAGAGATCTAAGGGGACAGGGGGCAGCCGGCTACACCTTC.

The chain recombines TRBV18 with TRBJ1-4; D is uncertain. Per germline, CDR1 KGHSH and CDR2 LQKENI. The CDR3 contains 11 residues. V gave up 3 bases and J gave up 12 bases, with 8 bases separating them. DNA for the CDR3: TGTGCCAGCTCACCCCTTCGGGAACTGTTTTTT. Translating gives CASSPLRELFF. The full variable domain, in which reference TRBV18 and TRBJ1-4 provide the parts outside the CDR3, is NAGVMQNPRHLVRRRGQEARLRCSPMKGHSHVYWYRQLPEEGLKFMVYLQKENIIDESGMPKERFSAEFPKEGPSILRIQQVVRGDSAAYFCASSPLRELFFGSGTQLSVL.

J is TRBJ2-5 and V is TRBV5-6; TRBD1 aligns across 7 bases. Gene TRBJ2-7 matches the end of the DNA better, so the J call may be wrong. The CDR3 consists of 14 residues. Per the germline V gene, CDR1 is SGHDT and CDR2 is YYEEEE. CDR3 sequence (DNA): TGTGCCAGCACCCTCGGGACAGCCTCCTACGAGCAGTACTTC. Amino acids: CASTLGTASYEQYF.

The chain employs TRBV7-9 and TRBJ2-5; tentatively, D is TRBD2 (5 bases). The CDR3 spans 13 residues. Germline CDR1 SEHNR, CDR2 FQNEAQ (reference sequence). V gave up 1 base and J gave up 5 bases, with 8 bases separating them. The CDR3 sequence: CASSLGGWETQYF. In DNA form, the CDR3 reads TGTGCCAGCAGCTTAGGAGGGTGGGAGACCCAGTACTTC.

V gene TRBV12-5 combines with J gene TRBJ2-7, with 12 bases matching TRBD2. The V gene end was trimmed by 5 bases and the J gene end by 4 bases; junction bases not matched to a gene: 6. The CDR3 has 15 amino acids. CDR1 and CDR2 from the germline V gene are LGHNT and FRNRAP. CDR3 protein: CASGLPTSGGYEQYF. The DNA of the CDR3 is TGTGCTAGTGGTCTCCCGACTAGCGGGGGTTACGAGCAGTACTTC.